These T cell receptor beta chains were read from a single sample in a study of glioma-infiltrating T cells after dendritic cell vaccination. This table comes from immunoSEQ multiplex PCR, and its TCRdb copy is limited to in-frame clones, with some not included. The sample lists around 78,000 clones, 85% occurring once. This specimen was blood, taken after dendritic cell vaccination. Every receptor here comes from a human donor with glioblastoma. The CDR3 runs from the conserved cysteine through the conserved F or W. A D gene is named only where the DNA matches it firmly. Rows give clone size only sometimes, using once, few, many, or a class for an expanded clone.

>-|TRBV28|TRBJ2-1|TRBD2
CASNPGTSGNDNEQFF
TGTGCCAGCAACCCTGGGACTAGCGGGAACGACAATGAGCAGTTCTTC
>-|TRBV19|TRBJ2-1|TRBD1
CASSIGGTGGNEQFF
TGTGCCAGTAGTATAGGGGGGACAGGGGGCAATGAGCAGTTCTTC
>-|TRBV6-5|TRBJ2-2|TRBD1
CASSYSKTGVNGELFF
TGTGCCAGCAGTTACTCAAAGACAGGGGTGAACGGGGAGCTGTTTTTT
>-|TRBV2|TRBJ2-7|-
CASSSTGRNEQYF
TGTGCCAGCAGTTCGACAGGGAGGAACGAGCAGTACTTC
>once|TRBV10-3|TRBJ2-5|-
CAISESGQQETQYF
TGTGCCATCAGTGAGTCAGGACAGCAAGAGACCCAGTACTTC
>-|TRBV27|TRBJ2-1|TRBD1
CASQEGAEEFF
TGTGCCAGTCAAGAGGGGGCTGAGGAGTTCTTC
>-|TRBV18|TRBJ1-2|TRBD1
CASSPDPQGSYGYTF
TGTGCCAGCTCACCCGATCCACAGGGGTCCTATGGCTACACCTTC
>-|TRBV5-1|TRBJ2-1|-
CASRQGYNEQFF
TGCGCCAGCAGACAGGGATACAATGAGCAGTTCTTC
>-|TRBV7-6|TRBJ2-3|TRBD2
CASSPGVAGGPGTDTQYF
TGTGCCAGCAGCCCGGGAGTAGCGGGAGGACCTGGCACAGATACGCAGTATTTT
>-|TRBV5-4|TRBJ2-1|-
CASSLFGGRSSYNEQFF
TGTGCCAGCAGCTTGTTCGGGGGGCGGAGCTCCTACAATGAGCAGTTCTTC
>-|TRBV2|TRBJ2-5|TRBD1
CASRRQGLQETQYF
TGTGCCAGCAGGAGACAGGGGCTCCAAGAGACCCAGTACTTC
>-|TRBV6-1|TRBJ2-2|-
CASMAGRYTGELFF
TGTGCCAGCATGGCGGGAAGGTACACCGGGGAGCTGTTTTTT
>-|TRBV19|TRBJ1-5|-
CASSIAGSNQPQHF
TGTGCCAGTAGTATCGCGGGGAGCAATCAGCCCCAGCATTTT
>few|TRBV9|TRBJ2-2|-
CASSLNRDGELFF
TGTGCCAGCAGCCTCAACAGGGACGGGGAGCTGTTTTTT
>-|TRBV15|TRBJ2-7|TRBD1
CATSRTGVGEQYF
TGTGCCACCAGCAGAACAGGGGTTGGGGAGCAGTACTTC
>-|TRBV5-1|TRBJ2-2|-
CASSLDRQARTGELFF
TGCGCCAGCAGCTTGGATAGACAGGCCCGTACCGGGGAGCTGTTTTTT
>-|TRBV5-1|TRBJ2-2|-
CASSLGGTNTGELFF
TGCGCCAGCAGCTTGGGGGGGACTAACACCGGGGAGCTGTTTTTT
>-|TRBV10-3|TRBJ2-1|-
CAISERGGGYNEQFF
TGTGCCATCAGTGAGCGAGGGGGGGGATACAATGAGCAGTTCTTC
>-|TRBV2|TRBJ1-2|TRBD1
CASSGLRQGDYGYTF
TGTGCCAGCAGTGGGTTACGGCAGGGGGACTATGGCTACACCTTC
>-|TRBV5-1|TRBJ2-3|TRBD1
CASSSRTGSTDTQYF
TGCGCCAGCAGCTCCCGGACAGGGAGCACAGATACGCAGTATTTT
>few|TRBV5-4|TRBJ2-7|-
CASRGASSYEQYF
TGTGCCAGCAGAGGGGCCTCCTCCTACGAGCAGTACTTC
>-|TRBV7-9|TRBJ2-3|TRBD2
CASSSLTSGGISSTDTQYF
TGTGCCAGCAGCTCGCTGACTAGCGGGGGGATCTCTAGCACAGATACGCAGTATTTT
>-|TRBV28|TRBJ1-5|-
CASSLLGAGNQPQHF
TGTGCCAGCAGCCTTTTGGGGGCAGGCAATCAGCCCCAGCATTTT
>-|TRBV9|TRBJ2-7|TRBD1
CASSVGTAPYEQYF
TGTGCCAGCAGCGTTGGGACAGCCCCCTACGAGCAGTACTTC
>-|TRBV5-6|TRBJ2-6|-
CASSLGGTSGANVLTF
TGTGCCAGCAGCTTGGGTGGGACATCTGGGGCCAACGTCCTGACTTTC
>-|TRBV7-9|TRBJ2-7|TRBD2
CASSLTSGERGREQYF
TGTGCCAGCAGCTTAACGTCCGGGGAGCGGGGTCGGGAGCAGTACTTC
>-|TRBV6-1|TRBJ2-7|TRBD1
CASSERRTGDSYEQYF
TGTGCCAGCAGTGAACGCCGGACAGGGGACTCCTACGAGCAGTACTTC
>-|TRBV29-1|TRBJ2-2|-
CSVEWGSVTGELFF
TGCAGCGTTGAATGGGGCTCTGTGACCGGGGAGCTGTTTTTT
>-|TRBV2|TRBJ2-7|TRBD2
CASSEGLLYPYEQYF
TGTGCCAGCAGTGAGGGACTACTTTACCCCTACGAGCAGTACTTC
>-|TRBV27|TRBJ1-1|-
CASRSQGYINTEAFF
TGTGCCAGCAGGTCACAGGGTTATATTAACACTGAAGCTTTCTTT
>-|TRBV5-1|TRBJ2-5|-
CASSSRGGQETQYF
TGCGCCAGCAGCTCCAGGGGCGGGCAAGAGACCCAGTACTTC
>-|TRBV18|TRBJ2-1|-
CASSPPTGISYNEQFF
TGTGCCAGCTCACCGCCCACGGGGATCTCCTACAATGAGCAGTTCTTC
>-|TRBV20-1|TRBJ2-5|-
CSAPLETQYF
TGCAGTGCCCCCCTAGAGACCCAGTACTTC
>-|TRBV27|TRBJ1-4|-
CASSSGVTNEKLFF
TGTGCCAGCAGTTCAGGGGTCACTAATGAAAAACTGTTTTTT
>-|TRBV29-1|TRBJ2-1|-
CSVEDSDSAYNEQFF
TGCAGCGTTGAAGATAGTGACAGCGCCTACAATGAGCAGTTCTTC
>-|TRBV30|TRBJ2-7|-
CAWSPVGPTEQYF
TGTGCCTGGAGCCCGGTTGGGCCGACCGAGCAGTACTTC
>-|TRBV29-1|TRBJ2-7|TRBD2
CSVVAGNTNSYEQYF
TGCAGCGTTGTAGCGGGAAACACGAACTCCTACGAGCAGTACTTC
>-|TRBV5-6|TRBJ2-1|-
CASSFRNEQFF
TGTGCCAGCAGTTTTAGAAATGAGCAGTTCTTC
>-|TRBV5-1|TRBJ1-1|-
CASSLGGQNTEAFF
TGCGCCAGCAGCTTGGGGGGACAGAACACTGAAGCTTTCTTT
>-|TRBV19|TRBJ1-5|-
CASSLSMNSNQPQHF
TGTGCCAGTAGCCTTAGTATGAATAGCAATCAGCCCCAGCATTTT
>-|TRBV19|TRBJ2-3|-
CASSLRGTDTQYF
TGTGCCAGTAGCCTACGGGGCACAGATACGCAGTATTTT
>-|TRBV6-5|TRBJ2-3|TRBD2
CASSSGGAGTDTQYF
TGTGCCAGCAGTAGCGGGGGGGCGGGGACAGATACGCAGTATTTT
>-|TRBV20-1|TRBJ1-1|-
CSAALGGYAFF
TGCAGTGCTGCGCTCGGGGGGTATGCTTTCTTT
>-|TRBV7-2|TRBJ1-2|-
CASSSADTGINGYTF
TGTGCCAGCAGCTCCGCCGACACAGGAATTAATGGCTACACCTTC
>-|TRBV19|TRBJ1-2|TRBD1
CASSFGTGLNYGYTF
TGTGCCAGTAGTTTCGGGACAGGACTTAACTATGGCTACACCTTC